The TCR beta chain described here comes from a study of vaccination and CD4 T cells after COVID-19. Overall study context: The BNT162b2 or mRNA-1273 vaccine was given to participants in two doses. Median time from second vaccine dose to sampling was about 77 days (14 to 241). Study-level results: Spike mono-reactivity was shown by 304 of 307 vaccine-specific clones in convalescent patients.

In regard to this clonotype: The antigen is not known.

The Oncomine TCR Beta short-read assay was applied to DNA of cultured CD4+ T cells. DNA came from CD4+ T cells after culture. TCRdb recomputed calls from the PCR reads with MiXCR, one row per CDR3 protein. The sample has 9,000 to 9,500 distinct CDR3 sequences; approximately 48% are singletons. Treatment noted: roughly 11-day PBMC culture with coronavirus spike peptide pools or control peptides (ViraFEST assay). During the years 2011-2018, before the COVID-19 pandemic, the unexposed donor's CD4+ T cells were collected. CDR3 length: 11 amino acids. Germline-derived CDR1 and CDR2 are WSHSY and SAAADI. Trimming stripped 5 bases from V and 4 bases from J, with 5 bases between.

Sequencing used CD4+ T cells from blood, cultured in vitro. The V call is TRBV10-2, the J call TRBJ1-1; unclear D gene. This TCR was sampled from a human donor in good health. The CDR3 loop is CASSRGTEAFF. The CDR3 bases are TGCGCCAGCAGTCGTGGCACTGAAGCTTTCTTT.